The source of this TCR beta chain is a study of T-cell memory formation after mild COVID-19. TCRdb processed the 5' RACE reads anew with MiXCR; each CDR3 protein has one entry. Here the sample spans some 190,000 distinct CDR3 sequences, about a sixth being singletons. V was clipped by 6 bases and J by 4 bases, with 16 bases between them. This CDR3 region has 15 residues. This clonotype was observed a few times. The sequencing input was PBMCs or a T cell subset sorted from them (not recorded which). This sequence originates from an adult woman who had mild COVID-19 (a few samples of this study predate the infection). Cell type and time point are not known. The chain combines TRBV12-3 or TRBV12-4 with TRBJ2-1, with D maybe TRBD1 (5 bases). The CDR3 here is CASSPSQGIYNEQFF. In nucleotides, the CDR3 is TGTGCCAGCAGCCCCTCTCAGGGTATTTACAATGAGCAGTTCTTC.